Detailed here is one T cell receptor (beta chain). Trimming removed 6 bases from V and 7 bases from J, with 7 bases in between. CDR1 MDHEN and CDR2 SYDVKM come from the germline V gene. CDR3 length: 10 residues. Exclusion applied to patients with autoimmune disease history or systemic immunosuppression. The data are from a study of OX40 agonist ivuxolimab in advanced cancers. Only in-frame clones appear in the TCRdb table, and some are missing; sequencing was by immunoSEQ multiplex PCR. Of approximately 64,000 clones listed, about nine tenths are singletons. The chain has TRBV28 and TRBJ2-7; D gene uncertain. Sequencing was performed on CD4+ or CD8+ T cells sorted from blood, taken in a trial of the OX40 agonist ivuxolimab. The receptor's source is an adult with an advanced solid tumor such as melanoma, head and neck, liver or kidney cancer. The CDR3 protein is CASSGSEQYF. For the CDR3, the DNA is TGTGCCAGCAGCGGAAGTGAGCAGTACTTC.